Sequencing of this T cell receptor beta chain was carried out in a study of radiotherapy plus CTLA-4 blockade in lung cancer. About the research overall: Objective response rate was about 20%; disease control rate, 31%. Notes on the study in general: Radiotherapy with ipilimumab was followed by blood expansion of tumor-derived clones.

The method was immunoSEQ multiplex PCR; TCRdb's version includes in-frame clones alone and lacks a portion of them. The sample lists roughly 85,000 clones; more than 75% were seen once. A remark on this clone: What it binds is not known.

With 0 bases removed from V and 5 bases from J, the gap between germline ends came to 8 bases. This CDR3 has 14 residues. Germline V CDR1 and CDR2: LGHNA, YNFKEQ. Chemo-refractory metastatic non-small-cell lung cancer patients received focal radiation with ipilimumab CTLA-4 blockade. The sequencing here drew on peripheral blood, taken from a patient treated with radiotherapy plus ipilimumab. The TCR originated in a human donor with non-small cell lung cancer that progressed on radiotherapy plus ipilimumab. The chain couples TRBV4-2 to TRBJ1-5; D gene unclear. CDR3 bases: TGTGCCAGCAGCCAAGACTCCGGATATCAGCCCCAGCATTTT. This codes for CASSQDSGYQPQHF.